One and the same sample provided the 12 T cell receptor beta chains below, sequenced in a study of cytomegalovirus exposure and HLA in healthy donors. Primers for the PCR totalled 60 Vbeta and 13 Jbeta. Sequenced by immunoSEQ multiplex PCR; TCRdb stores in-frame clones only, minus some. Of roughly 88,000 clones in the sample, more than 75% were seen once. Sequencing was performed on PBMCs. The receptors were gathered from a man aged 25-40 years in good health and CMV-seropositive.

CDR3 region: CASSLVYRDTEAFF. Here the CDR3 DNA reads TGTGCCAGCAGCTTGGTGTATCGGGACACTGAAGCTTTCTTT. The chain has TRBV5-6 and TRBJ1-1; D unclear. This CDR3 has 14 amino acids. Germline values: CDR1 SGHDT, CDR2 YYEEEE. V lost 0 bases, J lost 3 bases, and 9 bases lay in between.

This clone was observed a single time. The genes are TRBV7-9 and TRBJ2-2; TRBD2 matches at 9 bases. In germline, CDR1 is SEHNR, CDR2 FQNEAQ (reference sequence). Trimming at V came to 3 bases and at J to 7 bases, leaving 6 bases not matched to a gene. This CDR3 is 15 amino acids long. CDR3 sequence reads: CASSLRAGGSGELFF. In nucleotides, the CDR3 is TGTGCCAGCAGCTTGCGAGCGGGAGGTAGCGGGGAGCTGTTTTTT.

This clone has a single count. The V call is TRBV2, the J call TRBJ2-1; 12 bases fit TRBD2. CDR3 size: 16 residues. From germline, CDR1 is SNHLY and CDR2 FYNNEI. The J segment lost 7 bases and the V segment lost 7 bases, leaving 11 bases of the junction unmatched. DNA for the CDR3: TGTGCCAGCAAGGGGGGGCTAGCGGGAGGGGGAAATGAGCAGTTCTTC. This codes for CASKGGLAGGGNEQFF.

The chain carries TRBV5-5 and TRBJ1-5; tentative D call: TRBD1 (5 bases). V dropped 4 bases and J dropped 6 bases, with 20 bases sitting between them. The germline V gene encodes CDR1 SGHKS and CDR2 YYEKEE (reference sequence). This CDR3 is 16 amino acids long. The CDR3 loop is CASSPRDYQTGQPQHF. CDR3 nucleotide sequence: TGTGCCAGCAGCCCGAGGGACTATCAAACGGGTCAGCCCCAGCATTTT.

The chain is built from TRBV19 and TRBJ1-2; D remains unclear. The V gene lost 0 bases and the J gene lost 0 bases, with 5 bases spanning the gap. Germline CDR1 and CDR2: LNHDA and SQIVND (reference sequence). The CDR3 runs 14 residues. The CDR3 DNA is TGTGCCAGTAGTATAGAACTAGCTAACTATGGCTACACCTTC. Translated, it gives CASSIELANYGYTF.

The chain has TRBV19 and TRBJ2-3; D possibly corresponds to TRBD2 (5 bases). V gave up 5 bases and J gave up 5 bases, with 17 bases separating them. From germline, CDR1 is LNHDA and CDR2 SQIVND (reference sequence). The CDR3 is made up of 15 amino acids. The CDR3 spells CASSPLNRAGDTQYF. CDR3 DNA: TGTGCCAGTAGTCCACTTAATCGGGCGGGAGATACGCAGTATTTT. The variable domain in full, completed from reference TRBV19 and TRBJ2-3, reads DGGITQSPKYLFRKEGQNVTLSCEQNLNHDAMYWYRQDPGQGLRLIYYSQIVNDFQKGDIAEGYSVSREKKESFPLTVTSAQKNPTAFYLCASSPLNRAGDTQYFGPGTRLTVL.

The gene calls are TRBV7-6 and TRBJ2-1; the match to TRBD2 covers 9 bases. Germline CDR1 is SGHVS and CDR2 is FNYEAQ. V shed 1 base, J shed 0 bases, and the junction held 10 bases outside the gene matches. This CDR3 comprises 19 residues. CDR3 sequence: CASSLEWTSALSSYNEQFF. The CDR3 DNA reads TGTGCCAGCAGCTTAGAGTGGACTAGCGCCCTTAGCTCCTACAATGAGCAGTTCTTC.

This clone was seen once. The V call is TRBV5-1, the J call TRBJ1-6; D unclear. Deletions cut 4 bases from V and 9 bases from J, with 17 bases between. The germline V gene has CDR1 SGHRS and CDR2 YFSETQ. The CDR3 is 15 residues long. The CDR3 DNA sequence: TGCGCCAGCAGCAGCCTGCCGGGGTTGGGTTCACCCCTCCACTTT. Translation: CASSSLPGLGSPLHF.

A few counts support this clone. The genes are TRBV7-3 and TRBJ2-2, with a possible D match to TRBD1 (5 bases). CDR1 is SGHTA, CDR2 FQGTGA, per germline. Trimming shortened V by 3 bases and J by 0 bases, and 11 bases separated the two germline ends. The CDR3 sequence is 16 residues long. The CDR3 DNA reads as TGTGCCAGCAGCTTCACACTGACAGCGAACACCGGGGAGCTGTTTTTT. Its protein is CASSFTLTANTGELFF. The whole variable domain, filled in from reference TRBV7-3 and TRBJ2-2, reads GAGVSQTPSNKVTEKGKYVELRCDPISGHTALYWYRQSLGQGPEFLIYFQGTGAADDSGLPNDRFFAVRPEGSVSTLKIQRTERGDSAVYLCASSFTLTANTGELFFGEGSRLTVL.

This chain links TRBV2 with TRBJ2-7, with D possibly matching TRBD1 (7 bases). This CDR3 contains 13 residues. Trimming removed 10 bases from V and 3 bases from J, with 16 bases in between. The germline V gene has CDR1 SNHLY and CDR2 FYNNEI. CDR3 sequence: CANSEGAFYEQYF. The CDR3 coding sequence is TGTGCCAATTCGGAGGGGGCTTTCTACGAGCAGTACTTC. Filled out from reference TRBV2 and TRBJ2-7, the complete variable domain reads EPEVTQTPSHQVTQMGQEVILRCVPISNHLYFYWYRQILGQKVEFLVSFYNNEISEKSEIFDDQFSVERPDGSNFTLKIRSTKLEDSAMYFCANSEGAFYEQYFGPGTRLTVT.

The genes are TRBV12-5 and TRBJ1-5, with 12 bases that match TRBD1. J gave up 9 bases and V 5 bases, and 8 bases lay outside the gene matches. Per germline, CDR1 LGHNT and CDR2 FRNRAP. CDR3 length equals 15 residues. The CDR3 sequence is CASGVGQGADRPQHF. In DNA, the CDR3 is TGTGCTAGTGGTGTGGGACAGGGGGCAGATCGGCCCCAGCATTTT. Drawing the rest from reference TRBV12-5 and TRBJ1-5, the complete variable domain is DARVTQTPRHKVTEMGQEVTMRCQPILGHNTVFWYRQTMMQGLELLAYFRNRAPLDDSGMPKDRFSAEMPDATLATLKIQPSEPRDSAVYFCASGVGQGADRPQHFGDGTRLSIL.

V and J are TRBV5-1 and TRBJ2-5, with 8 positions matching TRBD1. V shed 3 bases, J shed 4 bases, and the junction held 5 bases outside the gene matches. Germline V lookup: CDR1 SGHRS, CDR2 YFSETQ. The length of the CDR3 is 14 residues. The CDR3 DNA is TGCGCCAGCAGCTCTAGCGACAGGGGAGAGACCCAGTACTTC. Translation gives CASSSSDRGETQYF. Looking up the rest from reference TRBV5-1 and TRBJ2-5 gives the full variable domain: KAGVTQTPRYLIKTRGQQVTLSCSPISGHRSVSWYQQTPGQGLQFLFEYFSETQRNKGNFPGRFSGRQFSNSRSEMNVSTLELGDSALYLCASSSSDRGETQYFGPGTRLLVL.